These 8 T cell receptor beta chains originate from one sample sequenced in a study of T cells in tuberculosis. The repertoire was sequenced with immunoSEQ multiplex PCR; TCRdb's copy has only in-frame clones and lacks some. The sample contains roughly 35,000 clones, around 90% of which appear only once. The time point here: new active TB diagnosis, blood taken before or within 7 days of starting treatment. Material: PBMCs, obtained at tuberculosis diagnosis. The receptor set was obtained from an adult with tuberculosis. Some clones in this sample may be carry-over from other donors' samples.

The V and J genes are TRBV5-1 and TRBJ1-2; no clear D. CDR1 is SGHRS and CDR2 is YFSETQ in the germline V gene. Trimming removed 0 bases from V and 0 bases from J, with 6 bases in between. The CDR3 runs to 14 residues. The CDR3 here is CASSLDRTNYGYTF. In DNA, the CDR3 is TGCGCCAGCAGCTTGGACAGAACTAACTATGGCTACACCTTC.

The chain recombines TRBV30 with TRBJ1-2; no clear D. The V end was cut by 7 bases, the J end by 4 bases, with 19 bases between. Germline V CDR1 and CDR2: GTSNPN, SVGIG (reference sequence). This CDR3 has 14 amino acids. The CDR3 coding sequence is TGTGCCTTGCAATATACCCAGAAAGTCTATGGCTACACCTTC. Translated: CALQYTQKVYGYTF.

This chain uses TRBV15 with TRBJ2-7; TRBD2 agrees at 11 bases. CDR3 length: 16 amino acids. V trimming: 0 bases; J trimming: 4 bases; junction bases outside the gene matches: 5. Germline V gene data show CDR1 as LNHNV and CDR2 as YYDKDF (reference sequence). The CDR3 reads CATSRDFPSGGYEQYF. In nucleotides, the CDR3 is TGTGCCACCAGCAGAGATTTTCCTAGCGGGGGGTACGAGCAGTACTTC.

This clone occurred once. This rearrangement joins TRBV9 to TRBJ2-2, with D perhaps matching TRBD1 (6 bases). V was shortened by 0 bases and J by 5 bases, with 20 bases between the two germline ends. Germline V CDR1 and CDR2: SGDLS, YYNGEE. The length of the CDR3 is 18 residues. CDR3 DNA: TGTGCCAGCAGCGTAGTCCCAGGGGAGTCGATGTGGACCGGGGAGCTGTTTTTT. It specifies CASSVVPGESMWTGELFF.

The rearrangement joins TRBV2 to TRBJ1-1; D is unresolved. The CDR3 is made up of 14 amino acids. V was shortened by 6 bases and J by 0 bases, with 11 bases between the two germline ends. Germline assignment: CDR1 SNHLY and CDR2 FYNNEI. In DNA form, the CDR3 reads TGTGCCAGCAGATTGGTCACAATGAACACTGAAGCTTTCTTT. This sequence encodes CASRLVTMNTEAFF.

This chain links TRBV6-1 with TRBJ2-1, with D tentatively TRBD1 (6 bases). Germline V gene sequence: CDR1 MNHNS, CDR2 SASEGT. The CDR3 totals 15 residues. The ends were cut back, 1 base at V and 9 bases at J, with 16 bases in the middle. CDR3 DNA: TGTGCCAGCAGTGAAGTGGACAGCCAAGGGAGTGAGCAGTTCTTC. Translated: CASSEVDSQGSEQFF.

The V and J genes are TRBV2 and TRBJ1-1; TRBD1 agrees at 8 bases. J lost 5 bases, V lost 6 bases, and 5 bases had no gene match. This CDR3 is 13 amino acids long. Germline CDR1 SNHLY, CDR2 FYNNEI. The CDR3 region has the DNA TGTGCCAGCAGGGGACAGGCGGGGACTGAAGCTTTCTTT. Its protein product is CASRGQAGTEAFF.

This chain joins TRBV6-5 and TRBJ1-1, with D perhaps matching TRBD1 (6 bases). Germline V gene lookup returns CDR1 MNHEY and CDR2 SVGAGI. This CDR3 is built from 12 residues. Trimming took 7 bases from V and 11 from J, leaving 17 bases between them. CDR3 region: CASTAAQGRAFF. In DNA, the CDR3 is TGTGCCAGCACCGCCGCACAGGGTCGGGCTTTCTTT.